These 11 T cell receptor beta chains were sequenced from one sample in a study of cytomegalovirus exposure and HLA in healthy donors. Primers for the PCR totalled 60 Vbeta and 13 Jbeta. Measured with immunoSEQ multiplex PCR; TCRdb has only the in-frame clones, and not every one. The top ten hold about 2.2% of the sample, which has about 130,000 clones, about 70% seen once. The source material was PBMCs. The receptor set was obtained from a woman aged 60-70 years in good health and CMV-seropositive.

CDR3 nucleotide sequence: TGTGCCAGCTCACCATTACAGGGGGCCAACGAGCAGTACTTC. Protein: CASSPLQGANEQYF. The V gene is TRBV18, the J gene TRBJ2-7; 9 bases are a match to TRBD1. The CDR3 has 14 amino acids. V lost 2 bases to trimming and J lost 5 bases; unmatched junction nucleotides: 4. CDR1 and CDR2 from the germline V gene are KGHSH and LQKENI.

This chain connects TRBV5-1 to TRBJ2-1, with D possibly TRBD2 on 6 matching bases. Looked up from germline, CDR1 is SGHRS and CDR2 is YFSETQ. The length of the CDR3 is 14 residues. Trimming left V 4 bases short and J 6 bases short, with 14 bases between. The CDR3 DNA follows: TGCGCCAGCAGCCCCGGGGGAGGCGGCAATGAGCAGTTCTTC. Translating gives CASSPGGGGNEQFF.

V and J are TRBV27 and TRBJ1-2, with TRBD1 identical over 7 bases. The CDR3 has 15 residues. Losses at the gene ends were 3 bases for V and 2 bases for J; bases not matched to a gene: 6. Germline V gene sequence: CDR1 MNHEY, CDR2 SMNVEV (reference sequence). CDR3 region: CASSFRQGRNYGYTF. The CDR3 nucleotides are TGTGCCAGCAGTTTTCGACAGGGCAGGAACTATGGCTACACCTTC.

This rearrangement joins TRBV6-5 to TRBJ2-1; no firm D call. V was trimmed by 6 bases and J by 6 bases, leaving 12 bases between them. The CDR3 runs to 13 residues. Germline loops: CDR1 MNHEY, CDR2 SVGAGI. Here the CDR3 DNA reads TGTGCCAGCAGCCGCCGAGCCCTCAATGAGCAGTTCTTC. This encodes CASSRRALNEQFF.

The rearrangement joins TRBV11-2 to TRBJ1-3; D gene unclear. Germline V gene data show CDR1 as SGHAT and CDR2 as FQNNGV. There are 13 residues in the CDR3. V lost 1 base to trimming and J lost 4 bases, with 5 bases between them. The CDR3: CASSLATGNTIYF. For the CDR3, the DNA is TGTGCCAGCAGCTTAGCGACAGGAAACACCATATATTTT.

The chain joins TRBV6-4 to TRBJ1-5, with 8 nucleotides matching TRBD1. The CDR3 contains 13 residues. Germline loops: CDR1 MRHNA, CDR2 SNTAGT. The V and J ends lost 6 bases and 7 bases, in that order; junction bases with no gene match: 5. The chain's CDR3 is CASSPGGDQPQHF. DNA of the CDR3: TGTGCCAGCAGCCCAGGGGGCGACCAGCCCCAGCATTTT.

This clone was picked up a small number of times. The gene calls are TRBV2 and TRBJ1-5, with D maybe TRBD1 (5 bases). The germline gives CDR1 SNHLY, CDR2 FYNNEI. The CDR3 covers 16 residues. The ends were cut back, 0 bases at V and 6 bases at J, with 15 bases in the middle. CDR3 region: CASSEAWGVGGQPQHF. The CDR3 DNA follows: TGTGCCAGCAGTGAAGCGTGGGGGGTAGGCGGTCAGCCCCAGCATTTT.

The chain recombines TRBV7-8 with TRBJ2-4; possibly TRBD2 for D (5 bases). Trimming left V 5 bases short and J 0 bases short, with 14 bases between. Germline values: CDR1 SGHVS, CDR2 FQNEAQ. The length of the CDR3 is 16 residues. The CDR3 loop reads CASSQIAILAKNIQYF. CDR3 DNA: TGTGCCAGCAGCCAGATAGCGATCCTAGCCAAAAACATTCAGTACTTC.

This clone was picked up a small number of times. The V gene is TRBV7-9, the J gene TRBJ2-7; 8 nucleotides agree with TRBD2. The V gene end was trimmed by 10 bases and the J gene end by 2 bases; junction bases not matched to a gene: 7. Germline V gene lookup returns CDR1 SEHNR and CDR2 FQNEAQ (reference sequence). This CDR3 comprises 13 residues. CDR3 nucleotides: TGTGCCACGGGGCTAGCGGGCGCCTACGAGCAGTACTTC. Translation: CATGLAGAYEQYF.

The sample holds a few counts of this clone. This chain uses TRBV27 with TRBJ1-1, with 7 bases aligning to TRBD1. V trimming: 4 bases; J trimming: 0 bases; junction bases outside the gene matches: 2. Germline CDR1 is MNHEY and CDR2 is SMNVEV (reference sequence). The CDR3 is 14 residues long. The CDR3 DNA reads as TGTGCCAGCAGTTCGGGACAGTTGAACACTGAAGCTTTCTTT. Amino acid sequence: CASSSGQLNTEAFF.

CDR3 DNA: TGTGCCAGCAGCCTCCGGGAGAACACCGGGGAGCTGTTTTTT. This encodes CASSLRENTGELFF. The chain links TRBV7-6 to TRBJ2-2, with D maybe TRBD2 (5 bases). Germline-derived CDR1 and CDR2 are SGHVS and FNYEAQ. V was trimmed by 5 bases and J by 1 base, leaving 8 bases between them. This CDR3 region has 14 residues. Variable domain in full (rest from reference TRBV7-6 and TRBJ2-2): GAGVSQSPRYKVTKRGQDVALRCDPISGHVSLYWYRQALGQGPEFLTYFNYEAQQDKSGLPNDRFSAERPEGSISTLTIQRTEQRDSAMYRCASSLRENTGELFFGEGSRLTVL.